This T cell receptor (beta chain) is drawn from a study of control samples from healthy donors and cancer patients (dated by TCRdb to between 2020 and 2021). Cut back by 1 base and 5 bases, the V and J ends lie 18 bases apart. Inclusive of the bounding cysteine and phenylalanine, the CDR3 is 17 residues long. Only the CDR3 portion is preserved as DNA: 51 bases, with reading frame beginning at the first base. The germline V gene (reference sequence) yields LGHDT for CDR1 and YNNKEL for CDR2. The library was obtained by the immunoSEQ multiplex PCR assay. In its TCRdb copy, this immuneACCESS table keeps in-frame sequences only and misses some clones. Where compared with another copy, unresolved V genes explain less than half of these, and the others have no known cause. This sample has some 80,000 clones in its table, and nearly 90% of those were observed once. Jointly, the top ten make up 5.5% of the sample.

In this sample, this clone turned up once. What antigen it recognizes has not been identified. Base qualities are not provided; no much larger clone lies one nucleotide away. The origin of this receptor is a man in his fifties or sixties in good health. Sequenced material: blood. The chain is encoded by TRBV3-1 (or the pseudogene TRBV3-2) joined to TRBJ2-4, with a weak D call of TRBD1 (5 bases match). The encoded CDR3 is CASSQVSRWLGENIQYF. The bases read TGTGCCAGCAGCCAAGTATCCCGGTGGCTAGGGGAAAACATTCAGTACTTC.